The following is a T cell receptor beta chain sequence with its context. Its antigen remains unknown. It was with 60 Vbeta and 13 Jbeta primers that the PCR ran. Authors' processing steps: The count from a later analysis was tens of millions of unique TCR beta chains, around 10 million of them shared. Profiled with immunoSEQ multiplex PCR; TCRdb holds only in-frame clones, not every one. V and J calls and clone size come straight from that table; D and trimming were deduced from the DNA. The sample has 170,000 or so clones; about 78% are singletons. This entry comes from a study of cytomegalovirus exposure and HLA in healthy donors. Study overall: A prior study identified 117 million unique TCR beta sequences from 200 million or so T cells. The study, taken as a whole, reports: In a later analysis, a missense DCLRE1C variant was linked to TCR beta V- and J-gene trimming. TCR beta sequences reportedly predicted most subjects' HLA-A and HLA-B alleles accurately.

Per the germline V gene, CDR1 is SGDLS and CDR2 is YYNGEE. The V gene lost 3 bases and the J gene lost 4 bases, with 16 bases spanning the gap. The CDR3 spans 15 residues. The clonotype originates from a man aged 40-49 years in good health and CMV-seronegative. Sequencing was performed on PBMCs. The V gene is TRBV9, the J gene TRBJ2-5; D may be TRBD1 (5 bases). CDR3 bases: TGTGCCAGCAGCGGACCGGGCGCTAGGGGAGAGACCCAGTACTTC. Translation gives CASSGPGARGETQYF.